The T cell receptor (beta chain) described here comes from a study of shared clonotypes between healthy human individuals. The CDR3 is 16 residues long. Looked up from germline, CDR1 is SQVTM and CDR2 is ANQGSEA. V dropped 0 bases and J dropped 1 base, with 12 bases sitting between them. TCRdb's table, derived via immunoSEQ multiplex PCR, lists solely in-frame clones and lacks some. The sample lists 1,500,000 or so clones, approximately 98.5% occurring once. Donation came from healthy HIV-negative adults that had no recent acute infections or vaccinations. The chain is built from TRBV29-1 and TRBJ2-2, with a tentative D call TRBD2 (5 bases). This sequence originates from a man younger than 40 in good health. The source material was naive CD4+ T cells sorted from blood. Stated subset: CD45RA+ positively selected. The CDR3 protein is CSVEEASRMNTGELFF. The CDR3 region has the DNA TGCAGCGTTGAAGAGGCTAGCCGAATGAACACCGGGGAGCTGTTTTTT.